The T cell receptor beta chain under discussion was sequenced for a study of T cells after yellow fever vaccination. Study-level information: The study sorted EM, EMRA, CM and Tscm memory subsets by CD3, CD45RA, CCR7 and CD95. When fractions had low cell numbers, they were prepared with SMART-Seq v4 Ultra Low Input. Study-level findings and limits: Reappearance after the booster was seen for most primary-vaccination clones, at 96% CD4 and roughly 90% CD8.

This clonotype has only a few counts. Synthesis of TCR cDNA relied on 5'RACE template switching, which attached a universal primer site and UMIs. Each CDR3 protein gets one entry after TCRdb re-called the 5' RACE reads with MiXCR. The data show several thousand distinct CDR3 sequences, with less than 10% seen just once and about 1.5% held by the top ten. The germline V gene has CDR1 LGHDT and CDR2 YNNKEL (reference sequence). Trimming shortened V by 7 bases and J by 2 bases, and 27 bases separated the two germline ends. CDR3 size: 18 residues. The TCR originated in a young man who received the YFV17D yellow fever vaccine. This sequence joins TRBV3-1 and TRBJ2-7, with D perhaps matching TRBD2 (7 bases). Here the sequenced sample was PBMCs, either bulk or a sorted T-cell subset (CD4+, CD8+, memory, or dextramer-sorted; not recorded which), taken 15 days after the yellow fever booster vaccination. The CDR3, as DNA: TGTGCCAGCACCCCCCAAGGGCCTAGCGCGGGGGACACCTACGAGCAGTACTTC. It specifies CASTPQGPSAGDTYEQYF.